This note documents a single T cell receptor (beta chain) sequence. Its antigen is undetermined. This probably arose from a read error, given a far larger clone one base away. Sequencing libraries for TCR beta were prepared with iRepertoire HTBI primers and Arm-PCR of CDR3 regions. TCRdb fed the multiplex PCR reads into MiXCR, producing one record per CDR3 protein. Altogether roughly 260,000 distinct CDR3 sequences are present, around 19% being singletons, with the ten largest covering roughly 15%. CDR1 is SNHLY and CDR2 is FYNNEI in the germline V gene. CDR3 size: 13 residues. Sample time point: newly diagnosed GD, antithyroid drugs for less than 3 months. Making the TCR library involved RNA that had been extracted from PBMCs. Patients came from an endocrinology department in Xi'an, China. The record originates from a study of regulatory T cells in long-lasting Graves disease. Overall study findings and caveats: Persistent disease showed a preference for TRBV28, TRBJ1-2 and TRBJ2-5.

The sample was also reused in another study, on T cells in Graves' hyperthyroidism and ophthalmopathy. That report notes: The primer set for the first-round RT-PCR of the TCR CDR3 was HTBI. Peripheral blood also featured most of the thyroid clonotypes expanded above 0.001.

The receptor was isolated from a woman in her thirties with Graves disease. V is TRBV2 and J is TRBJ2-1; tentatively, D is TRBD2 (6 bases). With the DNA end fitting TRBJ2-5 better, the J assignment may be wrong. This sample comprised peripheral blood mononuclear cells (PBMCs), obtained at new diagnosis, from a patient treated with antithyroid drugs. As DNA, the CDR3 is TGTGCCAGCAGGGGGGGTCGACAAGAGACCCAGTACTTC. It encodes CASRGGRQETQYF.